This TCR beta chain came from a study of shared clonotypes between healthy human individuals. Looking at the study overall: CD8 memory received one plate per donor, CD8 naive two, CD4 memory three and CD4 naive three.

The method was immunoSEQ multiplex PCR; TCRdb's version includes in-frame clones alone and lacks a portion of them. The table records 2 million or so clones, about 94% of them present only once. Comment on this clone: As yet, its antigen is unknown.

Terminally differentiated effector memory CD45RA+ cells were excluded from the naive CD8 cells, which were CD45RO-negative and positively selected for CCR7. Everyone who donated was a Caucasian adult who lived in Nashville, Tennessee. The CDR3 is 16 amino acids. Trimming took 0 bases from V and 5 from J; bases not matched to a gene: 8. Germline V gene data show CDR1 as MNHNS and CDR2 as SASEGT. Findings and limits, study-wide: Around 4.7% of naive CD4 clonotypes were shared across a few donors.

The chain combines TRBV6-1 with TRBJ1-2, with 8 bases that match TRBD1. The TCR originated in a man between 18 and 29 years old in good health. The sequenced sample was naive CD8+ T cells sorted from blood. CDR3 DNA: TGTGCCAGCAGTGAAGCGCTTGGGACAGGAAATTATGGCTACACCTTC. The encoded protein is CASSEALGTGNYGYTF.